Each of the 12 T cell receptor beta chains below was sequenced from the same sample in a study of blood T cell repertoires in COVID-19. The protocol was immunoSEQ multiplex PCR, while the TCRdb copy is restricted to in-frame clones and leaves out a portion. The sample has approximately 200,000 clones, under 80% seen once. Source material: peripheral blood. These receptors came from a woman between 45 and 65 years old with acute or convalescent COVID-19.

The J gene is TRBJ1-5, the V gene TRBV10-3; possible D gene TRBD1, 5 bases. V was clipped by 8 bases and J by 3 bases, with 17 bases between them. The CDR3 covers 15 residues. Germline V gives CDR1 ENHRY, CDR2 SYGVKD. The DNA of the CDR3 is TGTGCCATCGGGGAGGGCGGGGGGTTCAATCAGCCCCAGCATTTT. Protein product: CAIGEGGGFNQPQHF.

The chain employs TRBV14 and TRBJ2-6; weak D call: TRBD1 (5 bases). Trimming cost V 4 bases and J 4 bases, with 8 bases left between them. CDR3 size: 14 residues. CDR1 and CDR2 from the germline V gene are SGHDN and FVKESK. The CDR3, as DNA: TGTGCCAGCAGCCTGACAGCGGGGGCCAACGTCCTGACTTTC. Translated: CASSLTAGANVLTF.

The V call is TRBV24-1, the J call TRBJ2-7; 8 nucleotides line up with TRBD2. Germline V lookup: CDR1 KGHDR, CDR2 SFDVKD. V lost 4 bases to trimming and J lost 5 bases; unmatched junction nucleotides: 9. This CDR3 spans 15 amino acids. As DNA, the CDR3 is TGTGCCACCAGTGACTCCGGGACTAGTATCCACGAGCAGTACTTC. This sequence encodes CATSDSGTSIHEQYF.

The chain combines TRBV28 with TRBJ2-1, with TRBD2 matching over 9 bases. Unmatched junction bases numbered 10, after V lost 3 bases and J lost 4 bases. The CDR3 has 17 amino acids. CDR1 and CDR2 from the germline V gene are MDHEN and SYDVKM. The DNA for the CDR3 is TGTGCCAGCAGTTTCCCGCGGGTAGCGGGAGTGTACAATGAGCAGTTCTTC. Its translation: CASSFPRVAGVYNEQFF.

A few counts support this clone. V is TRBV11-2 and J is TRBJ1-3; D remains unclear. CDR1 SGHAT and CDR2 FQNNGV come from the germline V gene. The CDR3 is 15 amino acids. V lost 3 bases and J 4 bases, leaving 13 bases between the germline ends. The CDR3 DNA sequence: TGTGCCAGCAGCTTCCCGGGGTCGGCCGGAAACACCATATATTTT. Protein sequence: CASSFPGSAGNTIYF.

For this clone: The sample holds other DNA sequences that translate to the same CDR3. The chain joins TRBV6-5 to TRBJ1-5; the D gene is possibly TRBD1 (5 bases). Germline CDR1 is MNHEY and CDR2 is SVGAGI. CDR3 length: 14 residues. Trimming removed 11 bases at V and 0 bases at J, with 14 bases between. CDR3: CASTGGDSNQPQHF. The DNA for the CDR3 is TGTGCCTCAACCGGGGGGGATAGCAATCAGCCCCAGCATTTT.

V usage is TRBV7-2 and J usage is TRBJ2-2; 10 nucleotides match TRBD2. Germline CDR1 SGHTA, CDR2 FQGNSA. V lost 3 bases to trimming and J lost 6 bases; unmatched junction nucleotides: 1. CDR3 length equals 14 residues. CDR3 residues: CASSFGTSAGELFF. The CDR3 coding sequence is TGTGCCAGCAGCTTCGGGACTAGCGCCGGGGAGCTGTTTTTT.

V usage is TRBV7-2 and J usage is TRBJ2-2; a weak D match, TRBD1 (5 bases). Germline loops: CDR1 SGHTA, CDR2 FQGNSA. Trimming took 5 bases from V and 2 from J, leaving 9 bases between them. The CDR3 has 14 amino acids. The CDR3 protein is CASSNTGNTGELFF. In nucleotides, the CDR3 is TGTGCCAGCAGCAATACAGGAAACACCGGGGAGCTGTTTTTT.

V is TRBV7-8 and J is TRBJ2-7; D is uncertain. V lost 2 bases, J lost 0 bases, and 5 bases lay in between. This CDR3 is built from 13 residues. The germline V gene has CDR1 SGHVS and CDR2 FQNEAQ. DNA of the CDR3: TGTGCCAGCAGCTTACCCAGCTCCTACGAGCAGTACTTC. As protein: CASSLPSSYEQYF.

The J gene is TRBJ2-2, the V gene TRBV6-5, with D possibly matching TRBD2 (6 bases). The germline CDR1 and CDR2 sequences are MNHEY and SVGAGI. V lost 2 bases and J lost 7, with 11 bases in between. The CDR3 has 14 amino acids. CDR3 residues: CASSYGGDGGELFF. CDR3 in DNA: TGTGCCAGCAGTTACGGAGGGGATGGCGGGGAGCTGTTTTTT.

The CDR3 region has the DNA TGTGCCTCAATACGGGACAGGGCTGGCTACACCTTC. Protein: CASIRDRAGYTF. The chain links TRBV30 to TRBJ1-2; 9 positions agree with TRBD1. The CDR3 runs to 12 residues. The germline V gene has CDR1 GTSNPN and CDR2 SVGIG (reference sequence). After removal of 7 bases from V and 7 bases from J, the junction contained 7 bases not matched to a gene.

The rearrangement links TRBV28 to TRBJ1-1; D call uncertain. The CDR3 is 14 amino acids. Germline V gene sequence: CDR1 MDHEN, CDR2 SYDVKM. Trimming left V 1 base short and J 7 bases short, with 13 bases between. CDR3 nucleotides: TGTGCCAGCAGTTTATCCCTCATGGGCGTTGAAGCTTTCTTT. It yields the protein CASSLSLMGVEAFF.